This T cell receptor (beta chain) derives from a study of blood T cell repertoires in COVID-19. Across the whole study: Researchers got acute and convalescent COVID-19 samples from the United States, Italy and Spain. T cells, B-cell-depleted T cells, or PBMCs provided the cDNA or gDNA that served as material.

This CDR3 has 11 amino acids. Trimming pared 1 base from V and 5 bases from J, leaving 5 bases between. Germline V gene lookup returns CDR1 GTSNPN and CDR2 SVGIG (reference sequence). In the study's own analysis: Reference gene primer amplification gave estimated nucleated cell counts. Sequencing used immunoSEQ multiplex PCR; TCRdb keeps in-frame clones, though not all of them. V, J and clone size are those of that table, while D and trimming were read from the DNA. The sample holds 50,000 to 65,000 clones, around 93% seen once. Sequenced material: peripheral blood. This TCR came from a man between 45 and 60 years old with active COVID-19. The chain combines TRBV30 with TRBJ1-1; D unclear. CDR3 amino acids: CAWSGITEAFF. The DNA of the CDR3 is TGTGCCTGGAGTGGTATAACTGAAGCTTTCTTT. Complete variable domain (other parts from reference TRBV30 and TRBJ1-1): SQTIHQWPATLVQPVGSPLSLECTVEGTSNPNLYWYRQAAGRGLQLLFYSVGIGQISSEVPQNLSASRPQDRQFILSSKKLLLSDSGFYLCAWSGITEAFFGQGTRLTVV.